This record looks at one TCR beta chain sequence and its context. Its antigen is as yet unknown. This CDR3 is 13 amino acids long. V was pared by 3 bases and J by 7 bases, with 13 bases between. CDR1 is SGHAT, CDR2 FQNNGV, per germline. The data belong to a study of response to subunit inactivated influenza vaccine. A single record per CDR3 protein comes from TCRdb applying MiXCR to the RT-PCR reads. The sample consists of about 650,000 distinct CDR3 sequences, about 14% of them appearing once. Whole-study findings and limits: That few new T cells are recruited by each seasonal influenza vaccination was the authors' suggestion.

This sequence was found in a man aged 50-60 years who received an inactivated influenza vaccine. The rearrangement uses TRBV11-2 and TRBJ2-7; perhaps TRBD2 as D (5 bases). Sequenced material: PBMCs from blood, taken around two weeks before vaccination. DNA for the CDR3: TGTGCCAGCAGCTTGAACCGTCCGGGGGAGCAGTACTTC. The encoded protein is CASSLNRPGEQYF.